This T cell receptor beta chain was found in a study of blood T cell repertoires in COVID-19. Study information: Sources were T cells, B-cell-depleted T cells, or PBMCs; the material itself was cDNA or gDNA.

CDR1 is SGHTA and CDR2 is FQGNSA in the germline V gene. The V gene end was trimmed by 5 bases and the J gene end by 4 bases; junction bases not matched to a gene: 13. CDR3 length: 16 amino acids. Libraries were prepared by immunoSEQ multiplex PCR; TCRdb keeps only in-frame clonotypes and omits some of them. The sample includes 110,000 to 150,000 clones, approximately 90% of them seen just once. In terms of age and location, participants ranged from roughly 18 to 90 years and lived in about two dozen US areas. Which cohort a participant joined came from the clinical history participants gave. This chain connects TRBV7-2 to TRBJ1-1; TRBD1 matches at 7 bases. This receptor was identified in a man over 45 who had recovered from COVID-19. Sequencing was carried out using PBMCs or T cells enriched from blood (not recorded which). The CDR3 sequence is CASSPDSTGVGTEAFF. The DNA for the CDR3 is TGTGCCAGCAGCCCGGACTCCACAGGGGTGGGCACTGAAGCTTTCTTT.